This TCR beta chain is from a study of CD8 T cells in ankylosing spondylitis. The study's findings and limits: In synovial fluid and blood from reactive arthritis, some motif variants were previously reported. In peripheral blood, disease-linked CD8+ clones occurred at relatively low frequencies. Apparently characteristic of ankylosing spondylitis blood was a TCR beta motif (about eight highly homologous variants). As reported, disease-linked clones showed significant enrichment in matched ankylosing spondylitis synovial fluid.

As for this clonotype: Antigen: not known.

Quantitative molecular-barcoded 5'-RACE generated the TCR beta libraries. TCRdb re-called the 5' RACE reads with MiXCR, one entry per CDR3 protein. The top ten clones hold 0.51% of a sample with around 770,000 distinct CDR3 sequences, approximately 10% of them seen once. The receptor's source is a male donor with ankylosing spondylitis. Sequenced sample: blood, either unsorted or a sorted T cell fraction (not recorded which).

For the CDR3, the DNA is TGCAGTGCCAAAAAGGGACCGAACACCGGGGAGCTGTTTTTT. Protein: CSAKKGPNTGELFF. This sequence joins TRBV20-1 and TRBJ2-2; D is tentatively TRBD1 or TRBD2 (5 bases each). V lost 6 bases, J lost 0 bases, and 11 bases lay in between. The CDR3 spans 14 residues. The germline CDR1 and CDR2 sequences are DFQATT and SNEGSKA (reference sequence).